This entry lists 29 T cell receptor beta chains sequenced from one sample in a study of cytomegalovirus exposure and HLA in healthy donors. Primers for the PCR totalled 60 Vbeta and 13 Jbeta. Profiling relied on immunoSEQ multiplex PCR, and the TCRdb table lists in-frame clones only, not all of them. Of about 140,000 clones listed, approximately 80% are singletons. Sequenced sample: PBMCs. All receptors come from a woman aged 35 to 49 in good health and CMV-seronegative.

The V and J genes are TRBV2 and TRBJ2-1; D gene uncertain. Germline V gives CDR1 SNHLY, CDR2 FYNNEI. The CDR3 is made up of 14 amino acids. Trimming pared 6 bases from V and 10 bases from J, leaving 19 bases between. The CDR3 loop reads CASRPDSHVSEQFF. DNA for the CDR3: TGTGCCAGCAGACCAGACTCCCACGTTTCCGAGCAGTTCTTC. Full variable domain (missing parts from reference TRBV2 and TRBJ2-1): EPEVTQTPSHQVTQMGQEVILRCVPISNHLYFYWYRQILGQKVEFLVSFYNNEISEKSEIFDDQFSVERPDGSNFTLKIRSTKLEDSAMYFCASRPDSHVSEQFFGPGTRLTVL.

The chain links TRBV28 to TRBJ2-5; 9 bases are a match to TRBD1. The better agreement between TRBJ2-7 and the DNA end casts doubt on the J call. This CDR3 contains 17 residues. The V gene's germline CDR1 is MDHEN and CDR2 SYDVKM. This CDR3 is CASSPGTGYTTSYEQYF. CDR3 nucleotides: TGTGCCAGCAGTCCCGGGACAGGGTATACTACATCCTACGAGCAGTACTTC.

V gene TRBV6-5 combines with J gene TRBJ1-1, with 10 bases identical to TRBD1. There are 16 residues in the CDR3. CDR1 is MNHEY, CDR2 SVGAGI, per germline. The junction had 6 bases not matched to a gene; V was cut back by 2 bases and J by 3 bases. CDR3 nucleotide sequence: TGTGCCAGCAGTTACACAGGGACAGGGGCGCACACTGAAGCTTTCTTT. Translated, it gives CASSYTGTGAHTEAFF.

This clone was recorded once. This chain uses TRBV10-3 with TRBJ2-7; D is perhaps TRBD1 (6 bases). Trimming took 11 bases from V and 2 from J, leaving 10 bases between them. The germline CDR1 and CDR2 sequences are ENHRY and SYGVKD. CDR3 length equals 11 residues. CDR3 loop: CASRTAYEQYF. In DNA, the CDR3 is TGTGCCTCCAGGACAGCCTACGAGCAGTACTTC.

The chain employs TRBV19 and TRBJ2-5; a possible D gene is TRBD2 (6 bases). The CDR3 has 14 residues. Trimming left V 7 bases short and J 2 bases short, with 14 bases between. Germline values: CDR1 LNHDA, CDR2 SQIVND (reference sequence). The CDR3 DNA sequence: TGTGCCAGTACCCCTGGCGGGAAACAAGAGACCCAGTACTTC. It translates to CASTPGGKQETQYF.

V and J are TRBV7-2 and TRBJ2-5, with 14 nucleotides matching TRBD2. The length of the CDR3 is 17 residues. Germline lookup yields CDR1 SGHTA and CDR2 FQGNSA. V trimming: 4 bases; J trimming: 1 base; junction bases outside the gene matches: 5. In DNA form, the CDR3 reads TGTGCCAGCAGCTCGGGACTAGCGGGAGCACCCCAAGAGACCCAGTACTTC. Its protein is CASSSGLAGAPQETQYF. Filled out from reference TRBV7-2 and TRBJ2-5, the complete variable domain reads GAGVSQSPSNKVTEKGKDVELRCDPISGHTALYWYRQSLGQGLEFLIYFQGNSAPDKSGLPSDRFSAERTGGSVSTLTIQRTQQEDSAVYLCASSSGLAGAPQETQYFGPGTRLLVL.

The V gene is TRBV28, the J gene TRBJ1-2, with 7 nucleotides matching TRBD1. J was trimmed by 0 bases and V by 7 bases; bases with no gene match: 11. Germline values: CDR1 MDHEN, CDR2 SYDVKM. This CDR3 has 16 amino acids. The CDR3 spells CASINDREVANYGYTF. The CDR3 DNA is TGTGCCAGCATTAACGACAGGGAGGTAGCTAACTATGGCTACACCTTC.

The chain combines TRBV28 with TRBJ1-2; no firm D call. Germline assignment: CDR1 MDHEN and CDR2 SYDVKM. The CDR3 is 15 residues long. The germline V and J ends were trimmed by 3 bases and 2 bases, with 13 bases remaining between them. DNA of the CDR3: TGTGCCAGCAGTTTCTTTAGCGGCAAGAACTATGGCTACACCTTC. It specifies CASSFFSGKNYGYTF.

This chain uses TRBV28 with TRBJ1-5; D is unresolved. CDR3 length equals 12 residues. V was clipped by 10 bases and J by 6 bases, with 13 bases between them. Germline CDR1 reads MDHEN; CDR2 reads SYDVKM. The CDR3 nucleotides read TGTGCCACCCATCTAAGGAGTCAGCCCCAGCATTTT. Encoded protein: CATHLRSQPQHF.

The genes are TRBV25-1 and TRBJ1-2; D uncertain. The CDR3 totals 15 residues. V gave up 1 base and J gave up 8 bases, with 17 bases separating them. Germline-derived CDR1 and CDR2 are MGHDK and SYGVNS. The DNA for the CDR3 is TGTGCCAGCAGTGAATTAGAGGGTTTAACGCGGGGCTACACCTTC. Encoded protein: CASSELEGLTRGYTF.

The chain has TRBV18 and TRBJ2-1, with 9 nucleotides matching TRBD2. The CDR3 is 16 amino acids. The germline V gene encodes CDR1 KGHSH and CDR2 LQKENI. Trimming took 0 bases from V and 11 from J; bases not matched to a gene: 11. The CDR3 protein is CASSPPSLAGRTKQFF. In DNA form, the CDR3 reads TGTGCCAGCTCACCACCGAGCCTAGCGGGGCGAACAAAGCAGTTCTTC.

The CDR3 DNA sequence: TGTGCCAGCAGCACACAGGGCTCCTATAATTCACCCCTCCACTTT. As protein: CASSTQGSYNSPLHF. The genes are TRBV13 and TRBJ1-6, with a tentative D call TRBD1 (6 bases). CDR1 is PRHDT and CDR2 is FYEKMQ in the germline V gene (reference sequence). The CDR3 spans 15 residues. V was pared by 5 bases and J by 0 bases, with 8 bases between.

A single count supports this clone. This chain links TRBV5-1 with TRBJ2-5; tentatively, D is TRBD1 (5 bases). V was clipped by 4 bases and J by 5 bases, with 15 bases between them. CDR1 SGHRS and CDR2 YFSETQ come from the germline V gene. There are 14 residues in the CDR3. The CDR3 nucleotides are TGCGCCAGCAGCCCAGGGTTCACTCAGGAGACCCAGTACTTC. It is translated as CASSPGFTQETQYF.

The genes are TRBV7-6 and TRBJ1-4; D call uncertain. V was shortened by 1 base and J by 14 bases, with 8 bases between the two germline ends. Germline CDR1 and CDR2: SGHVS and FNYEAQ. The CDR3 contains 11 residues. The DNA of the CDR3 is TGTGCCAGCAGCTTAGGTGGGCGCCTGTTTTTT. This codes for CASSLGGRLFF.

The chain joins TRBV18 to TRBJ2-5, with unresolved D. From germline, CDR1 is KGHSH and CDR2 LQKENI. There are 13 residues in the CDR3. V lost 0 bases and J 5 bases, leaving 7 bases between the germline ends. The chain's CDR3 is CASSPPAAETQYF. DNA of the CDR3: TGTGCCAGCTCACCACCAGCAGCGGAGACCCAGTACTTC.

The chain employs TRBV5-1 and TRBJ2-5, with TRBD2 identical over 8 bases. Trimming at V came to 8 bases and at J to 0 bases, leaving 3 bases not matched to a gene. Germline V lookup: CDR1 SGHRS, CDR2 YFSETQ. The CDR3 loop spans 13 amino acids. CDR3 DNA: TGCGCCAGTGCTAGCGGGTACCAAGAGACCCAGTACTTC. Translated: CASASGYQETQYF. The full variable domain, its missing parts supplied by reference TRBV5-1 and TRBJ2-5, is KAGVTQTPRYLIKTRGQQVTLSCSPISGHRSVSWYQQTPGQGLQFLFEYFSETQRNKGNFPGRFSGRQFSNSRSEMNVSTLELGDSALYLCASASGYQETQYFGPGTRLLVL.

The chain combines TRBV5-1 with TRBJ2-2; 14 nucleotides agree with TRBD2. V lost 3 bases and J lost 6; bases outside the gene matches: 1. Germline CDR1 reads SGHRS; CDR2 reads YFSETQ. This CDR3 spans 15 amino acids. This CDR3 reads CASSSGLAGAGELFF. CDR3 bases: TGCGCCAGCAGCTCGGGACTAGCGGGGGCCGGGGAGCTGTTTTTT.

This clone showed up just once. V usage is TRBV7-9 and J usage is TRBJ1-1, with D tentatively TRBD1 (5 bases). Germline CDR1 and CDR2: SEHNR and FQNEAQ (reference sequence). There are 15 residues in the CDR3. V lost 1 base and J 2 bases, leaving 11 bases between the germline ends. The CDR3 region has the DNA TGTGCCAGCAGCTTAGGGCAGGGAACTAACACTGAAGCTTTCTTT. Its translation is CASSLGQGTNTEAFF. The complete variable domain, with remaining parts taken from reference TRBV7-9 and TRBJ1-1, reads DTGVSQNPRHKITKRGQNVTFRCDPISEHNRLYWYRQTLGQGPEFLTYFQNEAQLEKSRLLSDRFSAERPKGSFSTLEIQRTEQGDSAMYLCASSLGQGTNTEAFFGQGTRLTVV.

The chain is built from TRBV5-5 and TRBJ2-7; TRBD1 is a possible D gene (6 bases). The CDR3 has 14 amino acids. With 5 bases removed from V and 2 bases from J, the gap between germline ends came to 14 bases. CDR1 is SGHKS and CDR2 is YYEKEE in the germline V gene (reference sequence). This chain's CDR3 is CASSPGTPTYEQYF. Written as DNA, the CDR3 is TGTGCCAGCAGTCCCGGGACACCAACCTACGAGCAGTACTTC.

CDR3 sequence reads: CSARDSDTQYF. DNA of the CDR3: TGCAGTGCTAGAGATAGCGATACGCAGTATTTT. The chain links TRBV20-1 to TRBJ2-3; D remains ambiguous. The CDR3 has 11 amino acids. CDR1 is DFQATT and CDR2 is SNEGSKA in the germline V gene (reference sequence). Trimming took off 0 bases at V and 6 bases at J, with 4 bases between the two ends.

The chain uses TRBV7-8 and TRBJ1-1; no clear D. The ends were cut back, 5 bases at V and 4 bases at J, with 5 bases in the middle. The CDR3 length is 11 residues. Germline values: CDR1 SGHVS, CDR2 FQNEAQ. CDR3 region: CASSLFTEAFF. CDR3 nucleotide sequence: TGTGCCAGCAGCCTGTTCACTGAAGCTTTCTTT.

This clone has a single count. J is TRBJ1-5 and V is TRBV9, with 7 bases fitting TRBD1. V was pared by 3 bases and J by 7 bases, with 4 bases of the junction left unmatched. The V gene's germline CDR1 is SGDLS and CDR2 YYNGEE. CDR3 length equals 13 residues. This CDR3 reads CASSEGQTQPQHF. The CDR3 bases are TGTGCCAGCAGCGAGGGACAGACGCAGCCCCAGCATTTT.

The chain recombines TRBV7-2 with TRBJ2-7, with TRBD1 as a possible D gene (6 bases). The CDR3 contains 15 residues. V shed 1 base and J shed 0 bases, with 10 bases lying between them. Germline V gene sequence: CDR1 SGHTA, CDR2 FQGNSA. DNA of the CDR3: TGTGCCAGCAGCTTAGTGAGACAGGCCTCCTACGAGCAGTACTTC. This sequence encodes CASSLVRQASYEQYF.

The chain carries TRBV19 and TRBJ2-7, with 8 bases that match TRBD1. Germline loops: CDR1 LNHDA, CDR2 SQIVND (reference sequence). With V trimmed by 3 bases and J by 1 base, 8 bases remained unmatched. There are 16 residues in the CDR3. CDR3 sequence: CASSMAWTGNSYEQYF. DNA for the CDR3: TGTGCCAGTAGTATGGCTTGGACAGGGAATTCCTACGAGCAGTACTTC. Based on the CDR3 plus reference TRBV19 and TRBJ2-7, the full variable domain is DGGITQSPKYLFRKEGQNVTLSCEQNLNHDAMYWYRQDPGQGLRLIYYSQIVNDFQKGDIAEGYSVSREKKESFPLTVTSAQKNPTAFYLCASSMAWTGNSYEQYFGPGTRLTVT.

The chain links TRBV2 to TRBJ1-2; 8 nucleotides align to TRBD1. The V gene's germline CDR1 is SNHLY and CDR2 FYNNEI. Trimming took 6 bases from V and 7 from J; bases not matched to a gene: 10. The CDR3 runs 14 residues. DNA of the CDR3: TGTGCCAGCAGGCCGGGACAGGAAGGCCTTGGCTACACCTTC. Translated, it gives CASRPGQEGLGYTF.

The CDR3 DNA sequence: TGCGCCAGTGAACCTTGGACTAGCGGGGTGCAAGATACGCAGTATTTT. It codes for CASEPWTSGVQDTQYF. The chain has TRBV5-1 and TRBJ2-3; TRBD2 matches 12 bases. CDR3 length: 16 residues. V lost 8 bases to trimming and J lost 5 bases; unmatched junction nucleotides: 12. Looked up from germline, CDR1 is SGHRS and CDR2 is YFSETQ. Using reference TRBV5-1 and TRBJ2-3 for the parts outside the CDR3, the full variable domain is KAGVTQTPRYLIKTRGQQVTLSCSPISGHRSVSWYQQTPGQGLQFLFEYFSETQRNKGNFPGRFSGRQFSNSRSEMNVSTLELGDSALYLCASEPWTSGVQDTQYFGPGTRLTVL.

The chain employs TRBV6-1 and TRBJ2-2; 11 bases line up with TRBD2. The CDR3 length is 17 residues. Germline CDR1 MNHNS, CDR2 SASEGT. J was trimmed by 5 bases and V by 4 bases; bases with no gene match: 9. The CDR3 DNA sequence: TGTGCCAGCAGTGGAGAGACTAGCGGGGCGTGGACCGGGGAGCTGTTTTTT. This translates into CASSGETSGAWTGELFF.

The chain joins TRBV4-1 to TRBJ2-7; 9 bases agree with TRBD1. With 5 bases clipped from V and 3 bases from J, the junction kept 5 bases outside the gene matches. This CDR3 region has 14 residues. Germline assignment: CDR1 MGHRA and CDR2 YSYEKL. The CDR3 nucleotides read TGCGCCAGCAGCTACGGGACAGGGCTCTACGAGCAGTACTTC. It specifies CASSYGTGLYEQYF.

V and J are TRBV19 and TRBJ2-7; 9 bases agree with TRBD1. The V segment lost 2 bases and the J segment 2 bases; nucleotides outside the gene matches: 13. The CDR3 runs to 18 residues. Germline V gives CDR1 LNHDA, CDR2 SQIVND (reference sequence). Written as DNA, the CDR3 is TGTGCCAGTAGTATACGGGGACAGGGCCGGTCCTATACCTACGAGCAGTACTTC. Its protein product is CASSIRGQGRSYTYEQYF.